The clone carrying this TCR beta chain showed up many times. Its cognate antigen is unknown. Time point: newly diagnosed GD, antithyroid drugs for less than 3 months. RNA extracted from PBMCs served as the sequencing template. iRepertoire HTBI primers and Arm-PCR of CDR3 regions built TCR beta libraries. TCRdb used MiXCR to reprocess the multiplex PCR reads, holding one entry per CDR3 protein. The sample comprises over 200,000 distinct CDR3 sequences, about 17% of which are singletons, and around 15% rests with the top ten. The sample is drawn from a study of regulatory T cells in long-lasting Graves disease. The CDR3 consists of 16 residues. V shed 8 bases and J shed 0 bases, with 17 bases lying between them. Findings of the study overall: New patients shared fewer public clonotypes (roughly 910) than persistent patients did (more than 2,500).

The same specimen was also included in a second study, on T cells in Graves' hyperthyroidism and ophthalmopathy. That work states: Patients aged 18 to 65 with hyperthyroidism were newly diagnosed, with duration under 2 months. A set of HTBI primers served as the primers for a first-round RT-PCR of the TCR CDR3.

This clonotype was obtained from a woman in her twenties or thirties with Graves disease. The chain couples TRBV12-3 or TRBV12-4 to TRBJ2-1; tentative D call: TRBD2 (7 bases). The specimen comprised peripheral blood mononuclear cells (PBMCs), sampled at new diagnosis, from a patient treated with antithyroid drugs. The DNA of the CDR3 is TGTGCCAGCGGACGAGGGGGGGGCAGCTCCTACAATGAGCAGTTCTTC. Translating it yields CASGRGGGSSYNEQFF.